These 23 T cell receptor beta chains originate from one sample sequenced in a study of blood T cell repertoires in COVID-19. The assay was immunoSEQ multiplex PCR, and TCRdb's table has in-frame clones only and misses some. The table records 250,000 or so clones, about nine tenths of them present only once. Sequencing input: PBMCs or T cells enriched from blood (not recorded which). Receptors were obtained from a woman younger than 45 with acute COVID-19.

V is TRBV10-3 and J is TRBJ2-7; possible D gene TRBD2, 5 bases. Germline values: CDR1 ENHRY, CDR2 SYGVKD. The CDR3 runs to 13 residues. Trimming took off 3 bases at V and 2 bases at J, with 8 bases between the two ends. CDR3 residues: CAISDPAAYEQYF. The CDR3 DNA is TGTGCCATCAGTGACCCAGCGGCCTACGAGCAGTACTTC.

The chain combines TRBV27 with TRBJ2-6; the D gene is possibly TRBD1 (5 bases). The germline CDR1 and CDR2 sequences are MNHEY and SMNVEV (reference sequence). Trimming removed 8 bases at V and 0 bases at J, with 20 bases between. The CDR3 extends over 18 amino acids. CDR3 coding DNA: TGTGCCAGCCAATCCTGGGGCGGTCTAAGCTCTGGGGCCAACGTCCTGACTTTC. Translating gives CASQSWGGLSSGANVLTF.

CDR3 amino acids: CASSVATGQGTDTQYF. CDR3 bases: TGTGCCAGCAGCGTAGCTACGGGACAAGGCACAGATACGCAGTATTTT. The gene calls are TRBV9 and TRBJ2-3; D may be TRBD1 (6 bases). Germline V CDR1 and CDR2: SGDLS, YYNGEE. Trimming took off 0 bases at V and 1 base at J, with 12 bases between the two ends. The CDR3 is 16 amino acids.

The genes are TRBV11-3 and TRBJ2-1; 10 nucleotides line up with TRBD1. Losses at the gene ends were 5 bases for V and 8 bases for J; bases not matched to a gene: 6. CDR1 and CDR2 (germline): SGHNT, YENEEA. The CDR3 runs to 14 residues. The CDR3 loop reads CASSPLTGGDEQFF. The CDR3 DNA follows: TGTGCCAGCAGCCCATTGACAGGGGGCGATGAGCAGTTCTTC.

V gene TRBV27 combines with J gene TRBJ1-1; 7 bases are a match to TRBD1. The V segment lost 2 bases and the J segment 3 bases; nucleotides outside the gene matches: 9. CDR3 length: 16 residues. The germline V gene encodes CDR1 MNHEY and CDR2 SMNVEV (reference sequence). The CDR3 sequence is CASSLGGRGWDTEAFF. In DNA form, the CDR3 reads TGTGCCAGCAGTTTAGGGGGCAGGGGGTGGGACACTGAAGCTTTCTTT.

This clone is a singleton in its sample. The chain uses TRBV7-9 and TRBJ2-7; no clear D. Per the germline V gene, CDR1 is SEHNR and CDR2 is FQNEAQ (reference sequence). The CDR3 is 14 amino acids. Trimming stripped 1 base from V and 4 bases from J, with 11 bases between. Here the CDR3 DNA reads TGTGCCAGCAGCTTAGTCGAGAAGGAGTACGAGCAGTACTTC. Translated, it gives CASSLVEKEYEQYF.

This clone showed up just once. The chain links TRBV7-2 to TRBJ2-7; 14 bases agree with TRBD2. The CDR3 contains 17 residues. V shed 5 bases and J 2 bases; nucleotides not matched to a gene: 8. Per germline, CDR1 SGHTA and CDR2 FQGNSA. CDR3: CASSVTSGRAIAYEQYF. In nucleotides, the CDR3 is TGTGCCAGCAGCGTGACTAGCGGGAGGGCCATCGCCTACGAGCAGTACTTC.

This CDR3 reads CASSFPGNPYEQYF. CDR3 DNA: TGTGCCAGCAGCTTCCCAGGGAACCCCTACGAGCAGTACTTC. The rearrangement uses TRBV11-2 and TRBJ2-7, with D possibly TRBD1 on 5 matching bases. The CDR3 is 14 residues long. Germline CDR1 and CDR2: SGHAT and FQNNGV. With 3 bases removed from V and 2 bases from J, the gap between germline ends came to 11 bases.

This rearrangement joins TRBV7-2 to TRBJ2-1, with 9 bases identical to TRBD2. The J segment lost 6 bases and the V segment lost 6 bases, leaving 9 bases of the junction unmatched. CDR3 length equals 15 residues. Germline V gene data show CDR1 as SGHTA and CDR2 as FQGNSA. CDR3 in amino acids: CASRIGAGGPNEQFF. In nucleotides, the CDR3 is TGTGCCAGCAGAATAGGGGCGGGAGGGCCCAATGAGCAGTTCTTC.

The rearrangement links TRBV28 to TRBJ2-7; 12 bases agree with TRBD2. Germline CDR1 and CDR2: MDHEN and SYDVKM. V was clipped by 6 bases and J by 5 bases; unmatched bases: 11. The CDR3 spans 16 residues. The CDR3 protein is CASSSMTSGRGNEQYF. In DNA, the CDR3 is TGTGCCAGCAGCTCCATGACTAGCGGGAGAGGCAACGAGCAGTACTTC.

The chain has TRBV7-2 and TRBJ1-2; 10 nucleotides agree with TRBD1. V lost 6 bases and J lost 4; bases outside the gene matches: 5. Germline CDR1 is SGHTA and CDR2 is FQGNSA. The length of the CDR3 is 14 residues. CDR3 sequence reads: CASSWDRGGYGYTF. DNA for the CDR3: TGTGCCAGCAGTTGGGACAGGGGTGGCTATGGCTACACCTTC.

The CDR3 DNA follows: TGTGCCAGCAGCCATGGAGCGGGGGGGGACAATGAGCAGTTCTTC. This sequence encodes CASSHGAGGDNEQFF. The J gene is TRBJ2-1, the V gene TRBV3-1 (or the pseudogene TRBV3-2); 10 bases line up with TRBD2. This CDR3 has 15 residues. The J segment lost 5 bases and the V segment lost 3 bases, leaving 4 bases of the junction unmatched. Germline assignment: CDR1 LGHDT and CDR2 YNNKEL (reference sequence).

To note about this clone: A much larger clone differs from this one at a single base, so this may be a read error. V is TRBV27 and J is TRBJ2-2, with D hard to call. The length of the CDR3 is 12 residues. The V and J ends lost 3 bases and 4 bases respectively, with 3 bases between them. Per germline, CDR1 MNHEY and CDR2 SMNVEV (reference sequence). CDR3 nucleotide sequence: TGTGCCAGCAGTTTCATCACCGGGGAGCTGTTTTTT. This codes for CASSFITGELFF.

This clone occurred a few times. This sequence joins TRBV28 and TRBJ2-1, with a tentative D call TRBD2 (5 bases). The CDR3 has 11 amino acids. V was cut by 8 bases and J by 7 bases, with 9 bases left in between. Germline V lookup: CDR1 MDHEN, CDR2 SYDVKM. The CDR3 region has the DNA TGTGCCAGCGGATCGGGAAATGAGCAGTTCTTC. Protein sequence: CASGSGNEQFF.

The chain is built from TRBV28 and TRBJ2-3, with TRBD2 matching over 14 bases. Germline V gene data show CDR1 as MDHEN and CDR2 as SYDVKM. V shed 1 base and J 8 bases; nucleotides not matched to a gene: 2. The CDR3 loop spans 15 amino acids. This CDR3 reads CASSLLTSGRGTQYF. The CDR3 bases are TGTGCCAGCAGTTTATTGACTAGCGGGAGGGGTACGCAGTATTTT.

This rearrangement joins TRBV28 to TRBJ1-1; D is unresolved. Trimming cost V 7 bases and J 4 bases, with 13 bases left between them. The CDR3 totals 13 residues. CDR1 and CDR2 from the germline V gene are MDHEN and SYDVKM. The CDR3 DNA reads as TGTGCCAGCATCAAGATTGGGCGCACTGAAGCTTTCTTT. Translated: CASIKIGRTEAFF.

V usage is TRBV19 and J usage is TRBJ1-5; 10 bases are a match to TRBD1. Germline V CDR1 and CDR2: LNHDA, SQIVND (reference sequence). The CDR3 spans 16 residues. Trimming removed 3 bases from V and 3 bases from J; junction bases left unmatched: 5. The CDR3 region has the DNA TGTGCCAGTAGTATTGGGACAGGGGTCCACAATCAGCCCCAGCATTTT. This encodes CASSIGTGVHNQPQHF.

V gene TRBV13 combines with J gene TRBJ2-7; TRBD2 might be the D (5 bases). V lost 5 bases, J lost 2 bases, and 16 bases lay in between. Germline V gene data show CDR1 as PRHDT and CDR2 as FYEKMQ (reference sequence). This CDR3 is 15 amino acids long. The CDR3 protein is CASSPSFPAPYEQYF. As DNA, the CDR3 is TGTGCCAGCAGCCCTAGCTTCCCCGCACCCTACGAGCAGTACTTC.

This sequence joins TRBV5-1 and TRBJ2-3; TRBD1 might be the D (6 bases). V was pared by 3 bases and J by 0 bases, with 17 bases between. The CDR3 consists of 17 residues. Germline lookup yields CDR1 SGHRS and CDR2 YFSETQ. The CDR3 nucleotides read TGCGCCAGCAGCTGGGATACCGGGACAACTAGCACAGATACGCAGTATTTT. The encoded protein is CASSWDTGTTSTDTQYF.

The chain has TRBV28 and TRBJ1-2; 7 nucleotides match TRBD1. V dropped 8 bases and J dropped 4; count of bases not matched to a gene: 7. Germline V gene lookup returns CDR1 MDHEN and CDR2 SYDVKM. The CDR3 has 13 amino acids. The DNA for the CDR3 is TGTGCCAGCCGGGCAGGGGGTTTCTATGGCTACACCTTC. Its protein product is CASRAGGFYGYTF.

The rearrangement links TRBV7-3 to TRBJ2-1; possibly TRBD1 for D (5 bases). The CDR3 covers 13 residues. Trimming pared 5 bases from V and 9 bases from J, leaving 14 bases between. Germline V gene lookup returns CDR1 SGHTA and CDR2 FQGTGA. The CDR3 DNA sequence: TGTGCCAGCAGCCCCGACAGTCTTAGTGAGCAGTTCTTC. Protein sequence: CASSPDSLSEQFF.

The V gene is TRBV27, the J gene TRBJ1-5; 8 bases agree with TRBD1. Germline loops: CDR1 MNHEY, CDR2 SMNVEV (reference sequence). This CDR3 has 14 residues. The ends lost 6 bases at V and 4 bases at J; junction bases unmatched: 5. For the CDR3, the DNA is TGTGCCAGCAGCTGGACAGGGATTAATCAGCCCCAGCATTTT. It specifies CASSWTGINQPQHF.

The chain couples TRBV18 to TRBJ2-2; D remains unclear. The germline gives CDR1 KGHSH, CDR2 LQKENI. V lost 3 bases to trimming and J lost 3 bases, with 11 bases between them. This CDR3 is 15 amino acids long. CDR3 region: CASSPSRSDTGELFF. The CDR3 region has the DNA TGTGCCAGCTCACCCTCCAGGTCGGACACCGGGGAGCTGTTTTTT. The whole variable domain, remainder taken from reference TRBV18 and TRBJ2-2, is NAGVMQNPRHLVRRRGQEARLRCSPMKGHSHVYWYRQLPEEGLKFMVYLQKENIIDESGMPKERFSAEFPKEGPSILRIQQVVRGDSAAYFCASSPSRSDTGELFFGEGSRLTVL.